This entry features one T cell receptor (beta chain) sequence. Its antigen is undetermined. Germline CDR1 is LGHNA and CDR2 is YSLEER. V lost 1 base to trimming and J lost 1 base, with 8 bases between them. There are 14 residues in the CDR3. This sample stems from a study of OX40 agonist ivuxolimab in advanced cancers. Whole-study context: The treatment was a fully human IgG2 OX40 agonist, ivuxolimab. General study results and limits: Clonal expansion among partial responders at 0.1-3.0 mg/kg ranked near the lowest.

The assay was immunoSEQ multiplex PCR, and TCRdb's table has in-frame clones only and misses some. Of about 62,000 clones in the sample, roughly 92% were seen once. This receptor was obtained from an adult with an advanced solid tumor such as melanoma, head and neck, liver or kidney cancer. The chain links TRBV4-3 to TRBJ2-7, with D perhaps TRBD1 or TRBD2 (5 bases each). Sample: CD4+ or CD8+ T cells sorted from blood, taken in a trial of the OX40 agonist ivuxolimab. Here the CDR3 reads CASSQGGRSYEQYF. DNA for the CDR3: TGCGCCAGCAGCCAAGGGGGGAGATCCTACGAGCAGTACTTC.